Presented here are 28 T cell receptor beta chains from one specimen sequenced in a study of blood T cell repertoires in COVID-19. This table comes from immunoSEQ multiplex PCR, and its TCRdb copy is limited to in-frame clones, with some not included. This table has under 300,000 clones, nearly 90% appearing once. Sequencing was done on a sample of PBMCs or T cells enriched from blood (not recorded which). Receptor source: a woman between 25 and 40 years old who had recovered from COVID-19.

The chain couples TRBV11-3 to TRBJ1-2; D is possibly TRBD1 (5 bases). The CDR3 covers 18 residues. Looked up from germline, CDR1 is SGHNT and CDR2 is YENEEA. Trimming removed 2 bases from V and 5 bases from J, with 24 bases in between. The CDR3 bases are TGTGCCAGCAGCTTATTCCCCCACTTATCGGGGAGGGGTTATGGCTACACCTTC. Translation: CASSLFPHLSGRGYGYTF.

This clone was seen only once. The V and J genes are TRBV13 and TRBJ2-7, with 7 bases matching TRBD2. This CDR3 region has 15 residues. V shed 5 bases and J 0 bases; nucleotides not matched to a gene: 7. Germline lookup yields CDR1 PRHDT and CDR2 FYEKMQ (reference sequence). In DNA, the CDR3 is TGTGCCAGCAGCGCCGCGGGGGTGAACTCCTACGAGCAGTACTTC. Translated, it gives CASSAAGVNSYEQYF. The complete variable domain, with remaining parts taken from reference TRBV13 and TRBJ2-7, reads AAGVIQSPRHLIKEKRETATLKCYPIPRHDTVYWYQQGPGQDPQFLISFYEKMQSDKGSIPDRFSAQQFSDYHSELNMSSLELGDSALYFCASSAAGVNSYEQYFGPGTRLTVT.

This clone was counted a single time. The chain is built from TRBV4-2 and TRBJ2-2; TRBD2 is a possible D gene (6 bases). V was pared by 0 bases and J by 5 bases, with 19 bases between. From germline, CDR1 is LGHNA and CDR2 YNFKEQ. The CDR3 covers 18 residues. This CDR3 is CASSQEGLINRLTGELFF. CDR3 nucleotide sequence: TGTGCCAGCAGCCAAGAGGGACTTATTAACCGGTTAACCGGGGAGCTGTTTTTT.

The rearrangement uses TRBV27 and TRBJ2-7; 14 nucleotides align to TRBD2. Per germline, CDR1 MNHEY and CDR2 SMNVEV (reference sequence). With V trimmed by 10 bases and J by 0 bases, 5 bases remained unmatched. This CDR3 spans 15 amino acids. CDR3 sequence reads: CATRGTSGSSYEQYF. In DNA, the CDR3 is TGTGCCACAAGGGGGACTAGCGGGAGCTCCTACGAGCAGTACTTC.

The J gene is TRBJ2-2, the V gene TRBV28; D gene unclear. Germline-derived CDR1 and CDR2 are MDHEN and SYDVKM. V was pared by 3 bases and J by 6 bases, with 5 bases between. The CDR3 sequence is 12 residues long. This CDR3 reads CASSLSAGELFF. CDR3 coding DNA: TGTGCCAGCAGTTTGTCCGCCGGGGAGCTGTTTTTT.

In this sample, this clone turned up a few times. This chain uses TRBV11-2 with TRBJ1-1; the match to TRBD1 covers 9 bases. Trimming removed 5 bases from V and 3 bases from J; junction bases left unmatched: 7. Germline V lookup: CDR1 SGHAT, CDR2 FQNNGV. CDR3 length: 15 residues. For the CDR3, the DNA is TGTGCCAGCAGCCAACAAACAGGGGGCTACACTGAAGCTTTCTTT. It specifies CASSQQTGGYTEAFF.

This chain joins TRBV27 and TRBJ2-7; 8 bases fit TRBD2. From germline, CDR1 is MNHEY and CDR2 SMNVEV (reference sequence). The CDR3 is made up of 15 amino acids. V shed 3 bases and J 0 bases; nucleotides not matched to a gene: 4. The CDR3 sequence: CASSLTSDSSYEQYF. In DNA form, the CDR3 reads TGTGCCAGCAGTTTGACTAGCGACAGCTCCTACGAGCAGTACTTC.

J is TRBJ2-5 and V is TRBV25-1; TRBD2 aligns across 7 bases. This CDR3 region has 13 residues. In germline, CDR1 is MGHDK, CDR2 SYGVNS. V dropped 5 bases and J dropped 3; count of bases not matched to a gene: 3. The CDR3 DNA reads TGTGCCAGCAGTTGGGGAGGGGAAGAGACCCAGTACTTC. Translated, it gives CASSWGGEETQYF.

The chain carries TRBV27 and TRBJ1-3; a weak D match, TRBD1 (5 bases). V lost 6 bases, J lost 4 bases, and 13 bases lay in between. Germline V gene lookup returns CDR1 MNHEY and CDR2 SMNVEV (reference sequence). The CDR3 extends over 14 amino acids. The CDR3 DNA reads TGTGCCAGCAGCCGGCAGGGATCCGGAAACACCATATATTTT. Amino acid sequence: CASSRQGSGNTIYF.

V gene TRBV3-1 (or the pseudogene TRBV3-2) combines with J gene TRBJ2-1; the match to TRBD2 covers 14 bases. V shed 5 bases and J 4 bases; nucleotides not matched to a gene: 7. The CDR3 covers 17 residues. Per the germline V gene, CDR1 is LGHDT and CDR2 is YNNKEL (reference sequence). The CDR3 bases are TGTGCCAGCAGCACCCGGACTAGCGGGGGGACTTACAATGAGCAGTTCTTC. Encoded protein: CASSTRTSGGTYNEQFF.

This rearrangement joins TRBV7-6 to TRBJ2-7; weak D call: TRBD2 (7 bases). V was pared by 8 bases and J by 0 bases, with 14 bases between. Germline CDR1 is SGHVS and CDR2 is FNYEAQ. CDR3 length: 14 residues. CDR3 region: CASGGALDSYEQYF. DNA of the CDR3: TGTGCCAGCGGGGGGGCGTTGGACTCCTACGAGCAGTACTTC.

This sequence joins TRBV12-3 or TRBV12-4 and TRBJ1-6; D might be TRBD1 (6 bases). The ends were cut back, 7 bases at V and 4 bases at J, with 8 bases in the middle. This CDR3 is built from 13 residues. CDR3 residues: CASTGQYNSPLHF. CDR3 DNA sequence: TGTGCCAGCACCGGACAGTATAATTCACCCCTCCACTTT.

The rearrangement uses TRBV27 and TRBJ2-1; 10 bases agree with TRBD2. The CDR3 covers 17 residues. Germline trimming cut 2 bases from V and 9 bases from J; bases unmatched to any gene: 13. Germline-derived CDR1 and CDR2 are MNHEY and SMNVEV (reference sequence). CDR3 in amino acids: CASSLAAWLAGEGEQFF. Written as DNA, the CDR3 is TGTGCCAGCAGTTTAGCCGCGTGGCTAGCGGGAGAGGGTGAGCAGTTCTTC.

The CDR3 loop reads CASSRSGGQLSYEQYF. CDR3 nucleotide sequence: TGTGCCAGCAGTCGGAGTGGCGGACAGCTCTCCTACGAGCAGTACTTC. This chain uses TRBV11-2 with TRBJ2-7, with D maybe TRBD1 (6 bases). This CDR3 has 16 residues. Trimming took 6 bases from V and 0 from J, leaving 18 bases between them. The germline V gene has CDR1 SGHAT and CDR2 FQNNGV.

The rearrangement joins TRBV2 to TRBJ2-7; 9 bases map to TRBD1. CDR1 is SNHLY, CDR2 FYNNEI, per germline. Trimming at V came to 6 bases and at J to 13 bases, leaving 4 bases not matched to a gene. The CDR3 contains 10 residues. CDR3: CASRGQGAYF. The CDR3, as DNA: TGTGCCAGCAGGGGACAGGGCGCCTACTTC.

This clone was seen only a few times. The genes are TRBV4-1 and TRBJ1-3; D call uncertain. Trimming removed 0 bases at V and 15 bases at J, with 9 bases between. Germline assignment: CDR1 MGHRA and CDR2 YSYEKL. CDR3 length equals 11 residues. CDR3 sequence (DNA): TGCGCCAGCAGCCAAGACAGAAACAAATATTTT. Its protein is CASSQDRNKYF.

This clone was picked up one time. The rearrangement links TRBV7-9 to TRBJ2-1; 9 bases match TRBD2. The trim removed 6 bases at V and 5 bases at J, leaving 11 bases unmatched. The CDR3 totals 16 residues. Germline lookup yields CDR1 SEHNR and CDR2 FQNEAQ (reference sequence). CDR3 sequence reads: CASSSSRRGGDNEQFF. CDR3 in DNA: TGTGCCAGCAGTTCAAGTCGGCGGGGGGGTGACAATGAGCAGTTCTTC.

This chain links TRBV11-1 with TRBJ1-1, with 8 positions matching TRBD1. V lost 4 bases, J lost 1 base, and 5 bases stayed unmatched. Per germline, CDR1 SGHAT and CDR2 FQDESV (reference sequence). The CDR3 is 15 residues long. The CDR3 sequence is CASSSVQGGNTEAFF. The CDR3, as DNA: TGTGCCAGCAGCTCGGTACAGGGGGGGAACACTGAAGCTTTCTTT.

V is TRBV21-1 and J is TRBJ1-2. TRBV21-1 is labeled a pseudogene. The CDR3 spans 12 residues. The CDR3 region is CASSKMVRGYTF. DNA for the CDR3: TGTGCCAGCAGCAAAATGGTGCGTGGCTACACCTTC.

This chain connects TRBV7-2 to TRBJ1-3, with a possible D match to TRBD1 (5 bases). Trimming removed 6 bases from V and 2 bases from J, with 14 bases in between. Germline lookup yields CDR1 SGHTA and CDR2 FQGNSA. The CDR3 is 15 amino acids. The CDR3, as DNA: TGTGCCAGCAGTCTTGAAAGGGGCACTGGAAACACCATATATTTT. Translated: CASSLERGTGNTIYF.

The chain links TRBV27 to TRBJ1-1; maybe TRBD1 (5 bases). Trimming shortened V by 5 bases and J by 1 base, and 8 bases separated the two germline ends. There are 13 residues in the CDR3. Germline V gene lookup returns CDR1 MNHEY and CDR2 SMNVEV (reference sequence). The CDR3 protein is CASSHGQNTEAFF. CDR3 in DNA: TGTGCCAGCAGTCACGGACAGAACACTGAAGCTTTCTTT.

The gene calls are TRBV2 and TRBJ1-1; a possible D gene is TRBD1 (6 bases). V lost 6 bases to trimming and J lost 6 bases, with 14 bases between them. The CDR3 is 13 residues long. Germline V CDR1 and CDR2: SNHLY, FYNNEI. CDR3 region: CASSAQGRAEAFF. For the CDR3, the DNA is TGTGCCAGCAGCGCGCAGGGGAGGGCTGAAGCTTTCTTT.

The chain is built from TRBV5-1 and TRBJ2-1; the D gene is possibly TRBD2 (6 bases). Germline loops: CDR1 SGHRS, CDR2 YFSETQ. The CDR3 has 12 amino acids. The V end was cut by 5 bases, the J end by 7 bases, with 10 bases between. The CDR3 coding sequence is TGCGCCAGCAGATCGGAGGGTAATGAGCAGTTCTTC. Its protein product is CASRSEGNEQFF.

This chain connects TRBV1 to TRBJ2-1; TRBD2 reflects the table's D call only, with no check against the DNA. TRBV1 is designated a pseudogene. The CDR3 runs to 21 residues. CDR3 amino acids: CTSSHHHRRTSGRWSYNEQFF. DNA of the CDR3: TGCACCAGCAGCCACCACCACCGCCGGACTAGCGGGAGATGGAGCTACAATGAGCAGTTCTTC.

About this clone itself: Within the sample, other DNA sequences also encode this same CDR3. The chain joins TRBV5-1 to TRBJ2-7; the match to TRBD2 covers 7 bases. The CDR3 contains 12 residues. V shed 4 bases and J 4 bases; nucleotides not matched to a gene: 2. CDR1 is SGHRS and CDR2 is YFSETQ in the germline V gene. CDR3 DNA sequence: TGCGCCAGCAGCCTCGGGGGGTACGAGCAGTACTTC. Protein product: CASSLGGYEQYF.

The gene calls are TRBV28 and TRBJ2-7; 7 bases line up with TRBD1. Looked up from germline, CDR1 is MDHEN and CDR2 is SYDVKM. CDR3 length: 13 amino acids. V dropped 7 bases and J dropped 4; count of bases not matched to a gene: 7. The CDR3 region has the DNA TGTGCCAGCAAAAGGGGGACAGTATACGAGCAGTACTTC. Translating it yields CASKRGTVYEQYF.

This rearrangement joins TRBV5-4 to TRBJ2-7; 7 positions agree with TRBD2. The J segment lost 7 bases and the V segment lost 0 bases, leaving 7 bases of the junction unmatched. CDR1 is SGHNT, CDR2 YYREEE, per germline (reference sequence). The CDR3 length is 14 residues. The DNA for the CDR3 is TGTGCCAGCAGCTTGGGGGGAGGGTGGATAGAGCAGTACTTC. Protein product: CASSLGGGWIEQYF.

V is TRBV7-2 and J is TRBJ2-5; a weak D match, TRBD1 (6 bases). From germline, CDR1 is SGHTA and CDR2 FQGNSA. The length of the CDR3 is 16 residues. Deletions cut 5 bases from V and 3 bases from J, with 19 bases between. The CDR3 spells CASSRSGDQPKETQYF. In nucleotides, the CDR3 is TGTGCCAGCAGCCGGTCAGGGGACCAACCGAAAGAGACCCAGTACTTC.